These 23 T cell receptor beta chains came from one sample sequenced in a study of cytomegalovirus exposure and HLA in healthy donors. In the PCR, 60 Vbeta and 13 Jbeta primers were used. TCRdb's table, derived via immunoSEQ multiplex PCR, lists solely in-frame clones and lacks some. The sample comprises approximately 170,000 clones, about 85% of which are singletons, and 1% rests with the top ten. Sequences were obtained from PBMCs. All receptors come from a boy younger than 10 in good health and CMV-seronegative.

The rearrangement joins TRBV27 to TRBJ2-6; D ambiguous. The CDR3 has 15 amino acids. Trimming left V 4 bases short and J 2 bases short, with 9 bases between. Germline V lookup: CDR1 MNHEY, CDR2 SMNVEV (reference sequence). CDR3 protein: CASSSLRTGANVLTF. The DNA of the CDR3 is TGTGCCAGCAGTTCACTAAGGACTGGGGCCAACGTCCTGACTTTC. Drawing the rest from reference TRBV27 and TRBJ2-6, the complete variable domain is EAQVTQNPRYLITVTGKKLTVTCSQNMNHEYMSWYRQDPGLGLRQIYYSMNVEVTDKGDVPEGYKVSRKEKRNFPLILESPSPNQTSLYFCASSSLRTGANVLTFGAGSRLTVL.

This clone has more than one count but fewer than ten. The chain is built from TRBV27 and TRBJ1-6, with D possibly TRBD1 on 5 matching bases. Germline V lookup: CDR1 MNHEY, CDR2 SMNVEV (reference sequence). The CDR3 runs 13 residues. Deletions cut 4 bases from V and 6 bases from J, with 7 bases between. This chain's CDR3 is CASSWQGNSPLHF. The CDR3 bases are TGTGCCAGCAGTTGGCAGGGTAATTCACCCCTCCACTTT.

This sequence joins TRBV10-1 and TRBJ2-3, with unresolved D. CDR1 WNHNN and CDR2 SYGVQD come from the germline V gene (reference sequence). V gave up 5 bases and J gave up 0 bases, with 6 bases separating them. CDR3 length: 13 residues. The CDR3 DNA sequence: TGCGCCAGCAGTTTAACTAGCACAGATACGCAGTATTTT. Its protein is CASSLTSTDTQYF.

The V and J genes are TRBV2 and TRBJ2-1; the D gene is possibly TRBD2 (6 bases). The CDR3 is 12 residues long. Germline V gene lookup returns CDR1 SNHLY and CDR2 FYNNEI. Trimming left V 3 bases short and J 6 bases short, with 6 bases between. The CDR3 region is CASSEGGNEQFF. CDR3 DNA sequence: TGTGCCAGCAGTGAGGGGGGCAATGAGCAGTTCTTC.

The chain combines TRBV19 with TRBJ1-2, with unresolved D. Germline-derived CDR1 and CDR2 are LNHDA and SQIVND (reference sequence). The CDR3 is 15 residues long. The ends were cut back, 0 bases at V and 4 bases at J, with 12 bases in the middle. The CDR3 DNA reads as TGTGCCAGTAGTATAGATCTCAGTTTCAGCTATGGCTACACCTTC. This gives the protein CASSIDLSFSYGYTF.

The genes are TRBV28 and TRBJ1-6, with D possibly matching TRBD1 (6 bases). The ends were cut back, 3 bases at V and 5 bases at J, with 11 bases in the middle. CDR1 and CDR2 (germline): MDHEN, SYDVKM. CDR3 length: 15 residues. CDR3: CASSFRTANNSPLHF. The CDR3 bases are TGTGCCAGCAGTTTTCGGACAGCTAATAATTCACCCCTCCACTTT.

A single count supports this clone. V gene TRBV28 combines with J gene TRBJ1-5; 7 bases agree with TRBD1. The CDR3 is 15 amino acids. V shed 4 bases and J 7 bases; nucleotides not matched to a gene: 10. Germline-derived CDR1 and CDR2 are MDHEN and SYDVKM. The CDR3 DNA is TGTGCCAGCAGTTCCAGACAGGGTGGACGCCAGCCCCAGCATTTT. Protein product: CASSSRQGGRQPQHF.

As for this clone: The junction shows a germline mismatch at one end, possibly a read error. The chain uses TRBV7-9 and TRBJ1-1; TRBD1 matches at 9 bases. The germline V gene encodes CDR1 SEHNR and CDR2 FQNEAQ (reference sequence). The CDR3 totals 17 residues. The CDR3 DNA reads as TGTTCCAGCAGCGGGCAGACAGGGGGTTTAATGAACACTGAAGCTTTCTTT. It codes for CSSSGQTGGLMNTEAFF.

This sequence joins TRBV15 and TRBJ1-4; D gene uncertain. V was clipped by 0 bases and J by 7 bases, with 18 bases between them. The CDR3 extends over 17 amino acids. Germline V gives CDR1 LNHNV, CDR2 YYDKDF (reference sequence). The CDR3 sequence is CATSRDPFPPSGEKLFF. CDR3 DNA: TGTGCCACCAGCAGAGATCCATTTCCCCCCTCCGGTGAAAAACTGTTTTTT.

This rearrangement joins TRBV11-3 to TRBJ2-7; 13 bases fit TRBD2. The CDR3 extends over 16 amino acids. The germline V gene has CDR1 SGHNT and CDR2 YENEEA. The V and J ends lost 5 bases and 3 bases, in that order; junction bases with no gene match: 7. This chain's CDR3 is CASSASGTSGVYEQYF. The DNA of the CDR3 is TGTGCCAGCAGCGCTTCCGGGACTAGCGGGGTCTACGAGCAGTACTTC.

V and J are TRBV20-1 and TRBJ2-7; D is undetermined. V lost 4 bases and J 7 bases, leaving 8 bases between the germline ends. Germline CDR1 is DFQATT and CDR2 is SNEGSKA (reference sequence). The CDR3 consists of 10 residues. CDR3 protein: CSATQEEQYF. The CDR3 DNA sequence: TGCAGTGCTACTCAGGAAGAGCAGTACTTC.

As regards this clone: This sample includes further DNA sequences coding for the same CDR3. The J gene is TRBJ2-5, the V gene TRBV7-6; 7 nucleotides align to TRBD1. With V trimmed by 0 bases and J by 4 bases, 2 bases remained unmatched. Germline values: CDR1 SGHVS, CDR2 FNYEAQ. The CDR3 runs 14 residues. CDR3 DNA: TGTGCCAGCAGCTTAGCGGCAGGGGGAGAGACCCAGTACTTC. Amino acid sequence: CASSLAAGGETQYF.

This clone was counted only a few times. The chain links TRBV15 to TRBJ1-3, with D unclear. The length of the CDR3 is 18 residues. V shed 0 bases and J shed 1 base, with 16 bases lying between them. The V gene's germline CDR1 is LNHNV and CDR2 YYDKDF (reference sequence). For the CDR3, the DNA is TGTGCCACCAGCAGAGATGTTCGACCCCGGACTTCTGGAAACACCATATATTTT. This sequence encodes CATSRDVRPRTSGNTIYF.

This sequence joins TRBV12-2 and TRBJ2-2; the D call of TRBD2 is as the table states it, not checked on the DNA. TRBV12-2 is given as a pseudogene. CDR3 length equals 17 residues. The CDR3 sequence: CASRLVDQRETTGELFF. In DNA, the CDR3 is TGTGCAAGTCGCTTAGTCGACCAGCGGGAGACGACCGGGGAGCTGTTTTTT.

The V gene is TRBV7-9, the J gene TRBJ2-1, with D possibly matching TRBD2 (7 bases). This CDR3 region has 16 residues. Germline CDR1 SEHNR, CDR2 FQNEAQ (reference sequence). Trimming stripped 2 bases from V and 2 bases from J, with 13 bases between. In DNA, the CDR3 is TGTGCCAGCAGCTTACTACAGCGGGACACCTACAATGAGCAGTTCTTC. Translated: CASSLLQRDTYNEQFF. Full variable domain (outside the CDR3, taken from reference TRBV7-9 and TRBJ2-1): DTGVSQNPRHKITKRGQNVTFRCDPISEHNRLYWYRQTLGQGPEFLTYFQNEAQLEKSRLLSDRFSAERPKGSFSTLEIQRTEQGDSAMYLCASSLLQRDTYNEQFFGPGTRLTVL.

CDR3 in amino acids: CASSASQANQPQHF. The CDR3 region has the DNA TGTGCCAGCAGTGCATCACAGGCCAATCAGCCCCAGCATTTT. The J gene is TRBJ1-5, the V gene TRBV6-5; weak D call: TRBD1 (5 bases). V was pared by 5 bases and J by 3 bases, with 11 bases between. The CDR3 covers 14 residues. The germline V gene encodes CDR1 MNHEY and CDR2 SVGAGI.

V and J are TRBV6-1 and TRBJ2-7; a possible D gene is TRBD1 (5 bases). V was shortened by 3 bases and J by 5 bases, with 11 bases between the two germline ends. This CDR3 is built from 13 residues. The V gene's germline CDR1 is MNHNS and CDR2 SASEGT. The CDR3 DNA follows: TGTGCCAGCAGTGACGGTCAGGGTAACGAGCAGTACTTC. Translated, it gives CASSDGQGNEQYF.

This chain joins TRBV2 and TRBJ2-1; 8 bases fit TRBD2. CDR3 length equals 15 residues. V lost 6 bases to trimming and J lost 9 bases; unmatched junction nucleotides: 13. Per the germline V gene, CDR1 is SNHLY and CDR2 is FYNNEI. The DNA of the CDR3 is TGTGCCAGCAGCCGAGCGGGAGCCTATCTGGGTGAGCAGTTCTTC. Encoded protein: CASSRAGAYLGEQFF.

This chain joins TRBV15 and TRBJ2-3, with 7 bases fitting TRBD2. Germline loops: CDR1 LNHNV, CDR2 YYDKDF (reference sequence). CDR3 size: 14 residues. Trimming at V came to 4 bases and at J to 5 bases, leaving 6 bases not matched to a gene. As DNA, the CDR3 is TGTGCCACCAGCATGAAGGGAGGGAAAGATACGCAGTATTTT. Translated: CATSMKGGKDTQYF.

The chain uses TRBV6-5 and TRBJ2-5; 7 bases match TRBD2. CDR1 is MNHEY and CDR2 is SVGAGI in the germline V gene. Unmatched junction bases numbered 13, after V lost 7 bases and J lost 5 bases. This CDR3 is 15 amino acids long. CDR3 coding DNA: TGTGCCAGCAAAAAACCGGGGGGAAGGTCGGAGACCCAGTACTTC. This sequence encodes CASKKPGGRSETQYF.

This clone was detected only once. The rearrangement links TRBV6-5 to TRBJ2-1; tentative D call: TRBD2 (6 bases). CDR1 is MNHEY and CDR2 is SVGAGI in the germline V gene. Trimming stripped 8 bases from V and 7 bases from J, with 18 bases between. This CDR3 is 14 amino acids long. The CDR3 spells CASRQSGVANEQFF. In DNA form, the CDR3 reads TGTGCCAGCCGACAATCGGGGGTGGCGAATGAGCAGTTCTTC.

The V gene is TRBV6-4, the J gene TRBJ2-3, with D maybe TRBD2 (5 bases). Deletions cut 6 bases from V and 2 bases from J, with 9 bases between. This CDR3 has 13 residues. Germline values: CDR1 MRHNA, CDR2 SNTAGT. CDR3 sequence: CASSSGFTDTQYF. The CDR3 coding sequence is TGTGCCAGCAGCTCGGGATTCACAGATACGCAGTATTTT.

The CDR3 DNA is TGTGCCAGCGGTAGGATAGAGCCGGGACAGCCCTCTGGGGCCAACGTCCTGACTTTC. Its protein is CASGRIEPGQPSGANVLTF. This chain connects TRBV2 to TRBJ2-6; 7 bases align to TRBD1. The CDR3 has 19 amino acids. Germline CDR1 SNHLY, CDR2 FYNNEI. The J segment lost 0 bases and the V segment lost 8 bases, leaving 16 bases of the junction unmatched.